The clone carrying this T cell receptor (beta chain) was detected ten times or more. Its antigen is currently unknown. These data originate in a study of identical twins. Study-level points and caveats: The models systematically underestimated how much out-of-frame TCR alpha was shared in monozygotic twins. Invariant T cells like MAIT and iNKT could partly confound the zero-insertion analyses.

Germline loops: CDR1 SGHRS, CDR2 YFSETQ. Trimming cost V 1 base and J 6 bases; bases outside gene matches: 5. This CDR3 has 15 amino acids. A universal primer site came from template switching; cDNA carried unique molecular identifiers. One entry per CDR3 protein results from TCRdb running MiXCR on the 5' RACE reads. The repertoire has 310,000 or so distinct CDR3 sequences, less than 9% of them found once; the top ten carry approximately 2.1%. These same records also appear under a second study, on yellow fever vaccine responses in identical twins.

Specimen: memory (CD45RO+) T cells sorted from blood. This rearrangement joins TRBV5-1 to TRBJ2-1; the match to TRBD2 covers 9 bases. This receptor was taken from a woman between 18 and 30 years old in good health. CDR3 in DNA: TGCGCCAGCAGCTTGATGCGGGGGGGCCGCAATGAGCAGTTCTTC. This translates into CASSLMRGGRNEQFF.